One and the same sample provided the 9 T cell receptor beta chains below, sequenced in a study of blood T cell repertoires in COVID-19. TCRdb's copy holds only in-frame clones and misses some; the assay was immunoSEQ multiplex PCR. The profile shows 200,000 to 250,000 clones, about 88% of them singletons. The sample taken for sequencing was peripheral blood. Receptors originate from a woman aged 50 to 60 with COVID-19, enrolled during active disease.

J is TRBJ2-1 and V is TRBV7-8; TRBD2 aligns across 10 bases. The germline V gene has CDR1 SGHVS and CDR2 FQNEAQ. V lost 2 bases and J lost 10; bases outside the gene matches: 2. The CDR3 is 13 residues long. The CDR3: CASSLLAGVEQFF. Here the CDR3 DNA reads TGTGCCAGCAGCTTACTAGCGGGGGTGGAGCAGTTCTTC.

This chain connects TRBV10-1 to TRBJ2-3; 7 bases are shared with TRBD1. The CDR3 extends over 17 amino acids. The V gene end was trimmed by 4 bases and the J gene end by 3 bases; junction bases not matched to a gene: 13. CDR1 is WNHNN and CDR2 is SYGVQD in the germline V gene (reference sequence). CDR3 residues: CASSGQGISFKTDTQYF. As DNA, the CDR3 is TGCGCCAGCAGTGGACAGGGTATTTCGTTTAAAACAGATACGCAGTATTTT.

Only a few counts were recorded for this clone. The chain employs TRBV14 and TRBJ2-3; D uncertain. This CDR3 spans 13 amino acids. Deletions cut 0 bases from V and 4 bases from J, with 5 bases between. The germline CDR1 and CDR2 sequences are SGHDN and FVKESK. DNA for the CDR3: TGTGCCAGCAGCCAAGACAGGCCAGATACGCAGTATTTT. It encodes CASSQDRPDTQYF.

The rearrangement links TRBV5-1 to TRBJ1-4, with D hard to call. The CDR3 has 18 amino acids. V was clipped by 0 bases and J by 5 bases, with 20 bases between them. The germline gives CDR1 SGHRS, CDR2 YFSETQ. CDR3 in DNA: TGCGCCAGCAGCTTGGGCCGTTTGGCGGCGGGAGGGAATGAAAAACTGTTTTTT. This encodes CASSLGRLAAGGNEKLFF.

The rearrangement joins TRBV24-1 to TRBJ2-1, with D perhaps TRBD2 (7 bases). V gave up 4 bases and J gave up 1 base, with 13 bases separating them. The germline CDR1 and CDR2 sequences are KGHDR and SFDVKD. There are 16 residues in the CDR3. CDR3 in DNA: TGTGCCACCAGTGAAAGGGGGGGCGCATCCTACAATGAGCAGTTCTTC. Its protein is CATSERGGASYNEQFF.

The chain couples TRBV19 to TRBJ2-5, with 13 bases aligning to TRBD2. In germline, CDR1 is LNHDA, CDR2 SQIVND (reference sequence). The CDR3 spans 15 residues. V shed 6 bases and J 4 bases; nucleotides not matched to a gene: 5. The CDR3 spells CASSRGLAGRETQYF. The CDR3, as DNA: TGTGCCAGTAGCCGGGGACTAGCGGGGAGAGAGACCCAGTACTTC.

This rearrangement joins TRBV3-1 (or the pseudogene TRBV3-2) to TRBJ1-1; D possibly corresponds to TRBD1 (5 bases). V was pared by 3 bases and J by 5 bases, with 25 bases between. Germline values: CDR1 LGHDT, CDR2 YNNKEL (reference sequence). CDR3 length: 18 amino acids. The CDR3 is CASSHYSGTPNWGTEAFF. CDR3 DNA sequence: TGTGCCAGCAGCCATTATTCCGGGACTCCCAACTGGGGGACTGAAGCTTTCTTT.

A note on this clone: This specimen includes other DNA sequences encoding the same CDR3. The chain recombines TRBV12-3 or TRBV12-4 with TRBJ1-2, with D possibly matching TRBD1 (5 bases). Deletions cut 2 bases from V and 4 bases from J, with 8 bases between. CDR3 length: 13 residues. CDR3 loop: CASSLQGGYGYTF. In DNA form, the CDR3 reads TGTGCCAGCAGTTTACAGGGAGGCTATGGCTACACCTTC.

V gene TRBV11-3 combines with J gene TRBJ2-1; 10 bases match TRBD1. The CDR3 is 18 amino acids. CDR1 and CDR2 from the germline V gene are SGHNT and YENEEA. Trimming took 1 base from V and 8 from J; bases not matched to a gene: 14. Here the CDR3 DNA reads TGTGCCAGCAGCTTAGGCGTTGGAGGACAGGGGGTGAGGGATGAGCAGTTCTTC. Encoded protein: CASSLGVGGQGVRDEQFF.